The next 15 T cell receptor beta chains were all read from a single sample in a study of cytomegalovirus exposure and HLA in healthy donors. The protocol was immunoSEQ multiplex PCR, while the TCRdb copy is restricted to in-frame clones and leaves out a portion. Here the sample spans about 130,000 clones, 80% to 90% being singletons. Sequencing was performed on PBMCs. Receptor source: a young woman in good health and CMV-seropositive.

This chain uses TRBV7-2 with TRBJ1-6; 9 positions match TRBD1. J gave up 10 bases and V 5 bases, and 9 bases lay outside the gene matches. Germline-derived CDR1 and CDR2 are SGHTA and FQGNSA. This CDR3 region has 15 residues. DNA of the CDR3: TGTGCCAGCAGCACCCCGGGACAGGGAGACTCACCCCTCCACTTT. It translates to CASSTPGQGDSPLHF.

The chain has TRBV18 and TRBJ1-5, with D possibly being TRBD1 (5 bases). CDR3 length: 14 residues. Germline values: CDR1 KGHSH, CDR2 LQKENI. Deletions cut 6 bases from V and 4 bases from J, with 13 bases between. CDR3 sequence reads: CASSPSTVNQPQHF. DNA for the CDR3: TGTGCCAGCTCGCCATCGACAGTTAATCAGCCCCAGCATTTT.

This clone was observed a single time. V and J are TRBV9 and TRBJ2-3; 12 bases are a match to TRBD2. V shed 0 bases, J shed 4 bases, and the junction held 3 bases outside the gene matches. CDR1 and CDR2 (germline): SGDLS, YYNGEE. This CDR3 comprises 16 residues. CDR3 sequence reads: CASSVGWTSGADTQYF. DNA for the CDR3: TGTGCCAGCAGCGTAGGGTGGACTAGCGGGGCAGATACGCAGTATTTT.

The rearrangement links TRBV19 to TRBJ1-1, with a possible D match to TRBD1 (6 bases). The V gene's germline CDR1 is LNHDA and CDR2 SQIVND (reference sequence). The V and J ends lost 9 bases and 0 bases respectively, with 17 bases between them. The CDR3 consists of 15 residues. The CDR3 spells CASRKQGSMNTEAFF. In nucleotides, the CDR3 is TGTGCCAGCCGGAAACAGGGATCCATGAACACTGAAGCTTTCTTT.

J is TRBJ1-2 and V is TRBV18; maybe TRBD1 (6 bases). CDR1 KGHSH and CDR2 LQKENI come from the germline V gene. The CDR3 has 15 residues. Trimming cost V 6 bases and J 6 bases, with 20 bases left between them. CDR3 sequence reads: CASSDTQTRGNGYTF. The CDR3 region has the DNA TGTGCCAGCTCCGACACCCAGACAAGGGGGAATGGCTACACCTTC.

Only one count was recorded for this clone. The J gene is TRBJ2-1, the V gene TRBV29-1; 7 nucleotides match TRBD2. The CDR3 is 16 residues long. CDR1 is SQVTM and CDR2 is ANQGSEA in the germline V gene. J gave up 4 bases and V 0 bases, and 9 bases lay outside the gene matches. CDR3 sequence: CSVEDPGGGGYNEQFF. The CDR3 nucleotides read TGCAGCGTTGAAGATCCCGGCGGGGGTGGGTACAATGAGCAGTTCTTC.

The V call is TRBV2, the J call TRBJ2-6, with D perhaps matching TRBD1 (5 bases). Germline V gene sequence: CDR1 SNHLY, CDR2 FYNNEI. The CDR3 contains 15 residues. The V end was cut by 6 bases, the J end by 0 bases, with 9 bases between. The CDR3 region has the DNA TGTGCCAGCAGCGGACATTTCTCTGGGGCCAACGTCCTGACTTTC. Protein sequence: CASSGHFSGANVLTF.

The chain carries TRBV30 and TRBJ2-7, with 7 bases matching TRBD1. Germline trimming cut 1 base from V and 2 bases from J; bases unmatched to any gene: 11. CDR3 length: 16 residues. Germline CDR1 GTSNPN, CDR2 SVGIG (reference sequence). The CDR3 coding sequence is TGTGCCTGGAGTGATATCCGGGCAGGGGGAACCTACGAGCAGTACTTC. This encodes CAWSDIRAGGTYEQYF.

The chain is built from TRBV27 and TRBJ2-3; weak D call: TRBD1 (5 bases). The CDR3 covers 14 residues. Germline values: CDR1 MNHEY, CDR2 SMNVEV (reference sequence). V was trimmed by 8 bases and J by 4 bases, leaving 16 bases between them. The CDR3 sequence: CASYRSSWSDTQYF. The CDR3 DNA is TGTGCCAGCTACAGGTCGAGTTGGTCAGATACGCAGTATTTT.

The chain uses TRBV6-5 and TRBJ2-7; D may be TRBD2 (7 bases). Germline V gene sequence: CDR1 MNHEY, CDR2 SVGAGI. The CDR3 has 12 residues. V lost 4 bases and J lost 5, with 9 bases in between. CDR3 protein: CASSWGGHEQYF. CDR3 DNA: TGTGCCAGCAGTTGGGGGGGCCACGAGCAGTACTTC.

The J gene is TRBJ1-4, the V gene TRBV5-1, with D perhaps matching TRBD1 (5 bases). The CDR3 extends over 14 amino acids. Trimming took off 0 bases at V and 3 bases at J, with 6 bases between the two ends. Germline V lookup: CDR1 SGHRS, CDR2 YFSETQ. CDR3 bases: TGCGCCAGCAGCTTGGCAGGGTCTAATGAAAAACTGTTTTTT. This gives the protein CASSLAGSNEKLFF.

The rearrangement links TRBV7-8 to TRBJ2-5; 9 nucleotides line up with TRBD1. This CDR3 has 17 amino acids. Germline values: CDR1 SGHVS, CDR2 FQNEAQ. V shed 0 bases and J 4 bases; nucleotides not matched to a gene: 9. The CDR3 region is CASSLARTGVRRETQYF. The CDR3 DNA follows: TGTGCCAGCAGCTTAGCAAGGACAGGGGTTCGACGAGAGACCCAGTACTTC. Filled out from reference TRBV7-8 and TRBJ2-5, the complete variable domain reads GAGVSQSPRYKVAKRGQDVALRCDPISGHVSLFWYQQALGQGPEFLTYFQNEAQLDKSGLPSDRFFAERPEGSVSTLKIQRTQQEDSAVYLCASSLARTGVRRETQYFGPGTRLLVL.

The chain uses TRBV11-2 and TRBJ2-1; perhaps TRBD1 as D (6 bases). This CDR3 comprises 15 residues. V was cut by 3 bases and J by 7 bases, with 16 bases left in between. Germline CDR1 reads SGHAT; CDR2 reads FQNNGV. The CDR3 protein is CASSFTGSRRNEQFF. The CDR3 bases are TGTGCCAGCAGCTTTACAGGGTCCCGAAGGAATGAGCAGTTCTTC.

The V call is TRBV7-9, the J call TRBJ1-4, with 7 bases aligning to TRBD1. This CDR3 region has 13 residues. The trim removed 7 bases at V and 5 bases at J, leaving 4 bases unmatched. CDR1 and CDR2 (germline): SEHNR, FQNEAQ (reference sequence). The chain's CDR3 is CASNPQGNEKLFF. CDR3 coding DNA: TGTGCCAGCAACCCACAGGGGAATGAAAAACTGTTTTTT.

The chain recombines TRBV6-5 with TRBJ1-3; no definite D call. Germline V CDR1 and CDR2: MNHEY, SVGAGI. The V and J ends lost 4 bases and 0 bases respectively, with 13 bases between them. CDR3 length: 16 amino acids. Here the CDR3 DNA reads TGTGCCAGCAGTTCCCCCGACATTGGCTCTGGAAACACCATATATTTT. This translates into CASSSPDIGSGNTIYF.